The T cell receptor beta chain described here comes from a study of post-analysis software for immune sequencing data. Study-level information: The courses of disease that were included comprised relapsing-remitting, secondary progressive and progressive-relapsing multiple sclerosis. Broader study findings: Five TRBV segments appeared more often in patients than in controls, and TRBV5-6, TRBV5-1 and TRBV20-1 were among these.

TCR beta cDNA libraries included unique molecular identifiers. Input populations of roughly 0.95 to 10 million T cells gave rise to 500,000 to 600,000 cDNA molecules. TCRdb ran MiXCR on the PCR reads and lists one entry per CDR3 protein. The data show more than 450,000 distinct CDR3 sequences, with 34% seen just once and under 7% held by the top ten. This CDR3 contains 15 residues. Germline V lookup: CDR1 SGHKS, CDR2 YYEKEE (reference sequence). Comments on this clonotype: The antigen is not known.

The sample was blood. The receptor was derived from a girl aged 2 to 17 with multiple sclerosis. The chain carries TRBV5-5 and TRBJ2-4, with TRBD1 matching over 8 bases. The end of the DNA aligns better with TRBJ2-7, so the J call may be wrong. The chain's CDR3 is CASSLAGQGFSEQYF. The DNA for the CDR3 is TGTGCCAGCAGCTTGGCCGGACAGGGCTTCTCCGAGCAGTACTTC.